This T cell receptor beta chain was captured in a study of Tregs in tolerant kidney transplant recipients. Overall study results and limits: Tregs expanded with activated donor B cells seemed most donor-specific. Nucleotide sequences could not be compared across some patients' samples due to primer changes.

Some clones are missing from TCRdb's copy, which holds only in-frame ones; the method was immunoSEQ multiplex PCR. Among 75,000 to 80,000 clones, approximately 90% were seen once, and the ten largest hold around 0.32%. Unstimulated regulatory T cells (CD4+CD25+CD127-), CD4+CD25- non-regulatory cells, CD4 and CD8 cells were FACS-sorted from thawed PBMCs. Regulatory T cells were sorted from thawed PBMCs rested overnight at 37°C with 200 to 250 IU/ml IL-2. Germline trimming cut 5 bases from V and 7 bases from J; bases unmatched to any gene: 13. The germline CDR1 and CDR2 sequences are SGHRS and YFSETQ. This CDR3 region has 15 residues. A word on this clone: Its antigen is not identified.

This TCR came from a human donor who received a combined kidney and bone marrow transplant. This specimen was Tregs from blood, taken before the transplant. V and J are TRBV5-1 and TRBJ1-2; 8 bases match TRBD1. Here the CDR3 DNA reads TGCGCCAGCAGGACCCAGGGACAGGTCGGGAGTGGCTACACCTTC. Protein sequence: CASRTQGQVGSGYTF.